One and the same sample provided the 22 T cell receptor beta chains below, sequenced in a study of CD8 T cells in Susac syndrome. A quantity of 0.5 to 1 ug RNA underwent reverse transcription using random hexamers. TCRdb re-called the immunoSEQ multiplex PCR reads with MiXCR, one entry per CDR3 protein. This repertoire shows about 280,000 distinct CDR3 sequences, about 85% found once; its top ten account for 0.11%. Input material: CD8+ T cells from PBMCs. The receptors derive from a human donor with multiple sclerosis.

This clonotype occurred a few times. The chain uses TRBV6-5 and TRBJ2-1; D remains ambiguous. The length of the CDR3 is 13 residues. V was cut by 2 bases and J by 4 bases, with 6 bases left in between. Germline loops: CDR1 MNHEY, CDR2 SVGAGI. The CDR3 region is CASSYGVYNEQFF. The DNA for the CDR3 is TGTGCCAGCAGTTACGGCGTTTACAATGAGCAGTTCTTC.

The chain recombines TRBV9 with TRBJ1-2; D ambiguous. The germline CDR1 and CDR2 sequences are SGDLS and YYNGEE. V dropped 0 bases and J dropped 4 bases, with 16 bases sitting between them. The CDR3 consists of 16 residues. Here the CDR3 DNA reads TGTGCCAGCAGCGTAGCTTCTTCGGCCGGGATCTATGGCTACACCTTC. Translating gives CASSVASSAGIYGYTF.

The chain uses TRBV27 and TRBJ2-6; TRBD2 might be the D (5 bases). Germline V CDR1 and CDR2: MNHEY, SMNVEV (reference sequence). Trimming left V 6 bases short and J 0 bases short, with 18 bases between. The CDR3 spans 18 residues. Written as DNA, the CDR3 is TGTGCCAGCAGCTACTCCTGGGGAGATAACTCTGGGGCCAACGTCCTGACTTTC. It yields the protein CASSYSWGDNSGANVLTF.

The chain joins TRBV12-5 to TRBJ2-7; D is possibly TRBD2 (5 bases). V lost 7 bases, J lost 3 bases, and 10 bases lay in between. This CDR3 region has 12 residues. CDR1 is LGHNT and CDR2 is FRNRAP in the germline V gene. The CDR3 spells CASALGNYEQYF. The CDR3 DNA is TGTGCTAGTGCCCTCGGGAACTACGAGCAGTACTTC.

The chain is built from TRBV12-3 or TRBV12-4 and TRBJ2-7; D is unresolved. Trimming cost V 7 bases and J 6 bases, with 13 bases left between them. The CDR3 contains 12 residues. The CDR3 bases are TGTGCCAGCACCTTGGGCCACACCGAGCAGTACTTC. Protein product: CASTLGHTEQYF.

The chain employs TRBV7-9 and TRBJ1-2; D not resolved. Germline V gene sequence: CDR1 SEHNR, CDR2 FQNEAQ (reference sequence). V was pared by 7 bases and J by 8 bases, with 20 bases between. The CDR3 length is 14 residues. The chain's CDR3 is CASTIGTAVGGYTF. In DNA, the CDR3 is TGTGCCAGCACCATTGGCACAGCGGTCGGGGGCTACACCTTC.

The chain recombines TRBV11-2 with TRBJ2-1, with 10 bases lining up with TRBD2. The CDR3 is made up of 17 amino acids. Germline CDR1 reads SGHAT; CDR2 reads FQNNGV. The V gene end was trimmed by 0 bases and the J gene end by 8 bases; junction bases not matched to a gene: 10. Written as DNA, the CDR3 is TGTGCCAGCAGCTTAGATCTGGGAAGCGGGAGGGTCGATGAGCAGTTCTTC. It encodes CASSLDLGSGRVDEQFF.

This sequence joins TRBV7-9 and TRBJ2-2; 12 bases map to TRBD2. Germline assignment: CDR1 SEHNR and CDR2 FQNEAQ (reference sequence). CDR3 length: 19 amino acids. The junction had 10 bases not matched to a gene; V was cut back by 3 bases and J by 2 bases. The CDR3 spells CASSFPTSGRRSNTGELFF. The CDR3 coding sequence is TGTGCCAGCAGCTTCCCGACTAGCGGGAGAAGGTCTAACACCGGGGAGCTGTTTTTT.

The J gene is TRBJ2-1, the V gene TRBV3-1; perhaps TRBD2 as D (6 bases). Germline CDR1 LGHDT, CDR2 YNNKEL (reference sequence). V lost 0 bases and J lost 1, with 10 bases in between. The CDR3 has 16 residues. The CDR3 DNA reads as TGTGCCAGCAGCCAAGAAACTAGCCTGTCCTACAATGAGCAGTTCTTC. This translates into CASSQETSLSYNEQFF.

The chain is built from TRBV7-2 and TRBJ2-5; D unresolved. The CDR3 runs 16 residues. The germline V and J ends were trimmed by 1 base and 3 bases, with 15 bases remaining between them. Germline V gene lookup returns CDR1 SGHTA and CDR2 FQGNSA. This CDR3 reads CASSLVGQIPEETQYF. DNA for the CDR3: TGTGCCAGCAGCTTAGTAGGCCAAATCCCAGAAGAGACCCAGTACTTC.

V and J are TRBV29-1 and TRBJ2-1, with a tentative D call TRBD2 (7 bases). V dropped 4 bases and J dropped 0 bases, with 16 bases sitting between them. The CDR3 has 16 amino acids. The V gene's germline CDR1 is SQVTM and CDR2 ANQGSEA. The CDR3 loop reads CSVVGGPDSSYNEQFF. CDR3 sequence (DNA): TGCAGCGTTGTGGGGGGGCCTGATAGCTCCTACAATGAGCAGTTCTTC.

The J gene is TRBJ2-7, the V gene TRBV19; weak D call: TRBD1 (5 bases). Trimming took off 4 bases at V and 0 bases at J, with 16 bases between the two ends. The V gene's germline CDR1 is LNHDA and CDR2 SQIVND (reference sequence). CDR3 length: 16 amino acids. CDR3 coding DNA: TGTGCCAGTAGTACGCTTGGTCGCCAGGGCTCCTACGAGCAGTACTTC. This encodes CASSTLGRQGSYEQYF.

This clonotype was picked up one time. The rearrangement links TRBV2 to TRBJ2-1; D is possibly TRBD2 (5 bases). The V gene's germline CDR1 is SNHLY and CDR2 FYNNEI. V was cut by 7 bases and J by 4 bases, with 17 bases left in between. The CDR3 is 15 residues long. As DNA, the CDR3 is TGTGCCAGCACCTTTAGCGAAGAAACTTACAATGAGCAGTTCTTC. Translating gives CASTFSEETYNEQFF.

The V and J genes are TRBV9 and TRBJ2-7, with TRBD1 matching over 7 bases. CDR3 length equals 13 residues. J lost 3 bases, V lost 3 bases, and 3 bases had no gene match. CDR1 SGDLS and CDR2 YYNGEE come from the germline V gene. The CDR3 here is CASSAGQLYEQYF. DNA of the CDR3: TGTGCCAGCAGCGCGGGACAGCTCTACGAGCAGTACTTC.

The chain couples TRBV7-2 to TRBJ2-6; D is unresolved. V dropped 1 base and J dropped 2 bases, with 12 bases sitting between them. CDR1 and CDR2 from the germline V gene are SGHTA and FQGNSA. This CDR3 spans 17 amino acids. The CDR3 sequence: CASSLVGFLTGANVLTF. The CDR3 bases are TGTGCCAGCAGCTTAGTCGGGTTTCTGACTGGGGCCAACGTCCTGACTTTC.

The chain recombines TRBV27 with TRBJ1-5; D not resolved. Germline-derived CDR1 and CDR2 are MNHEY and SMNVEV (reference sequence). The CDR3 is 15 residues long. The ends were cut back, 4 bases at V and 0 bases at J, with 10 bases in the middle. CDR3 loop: CASSSDGSSNQPQHF. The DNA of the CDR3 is TGTGCCAGCAGTTCCGACGGCAGTAGCAATCAGCCCCAGCATTTT.

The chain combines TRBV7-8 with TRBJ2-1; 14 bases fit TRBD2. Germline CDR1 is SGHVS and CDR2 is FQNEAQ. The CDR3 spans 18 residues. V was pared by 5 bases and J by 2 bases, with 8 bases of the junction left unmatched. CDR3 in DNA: TGTGCCAGCAGCATGGGACTAGCGGGAGCCTTGACCTACAATGAGCAGTTCTTC. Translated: CASSMGLAGALTYNEQFF.

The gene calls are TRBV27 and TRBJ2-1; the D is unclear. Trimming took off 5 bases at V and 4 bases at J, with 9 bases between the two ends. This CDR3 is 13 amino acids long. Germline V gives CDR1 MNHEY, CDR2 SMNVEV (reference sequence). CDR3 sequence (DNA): TGTGCCAGCAGTACTACTGGTTACAATGAGCAGTTCTTC. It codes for CASSTTGYNEQFF.

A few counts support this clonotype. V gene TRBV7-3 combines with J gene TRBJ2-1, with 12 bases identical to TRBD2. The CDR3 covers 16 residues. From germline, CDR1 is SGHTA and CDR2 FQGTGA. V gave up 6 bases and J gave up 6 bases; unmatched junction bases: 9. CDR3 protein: CASRRLAGAFGNEQFF. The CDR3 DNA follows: TGTGCCAGCAGGCGACTAGCGGGAGCGTTCGGCAATGAGCAGTTCTTC. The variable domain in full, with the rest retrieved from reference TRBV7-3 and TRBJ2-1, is GAGVSQTPSNKVTEKGKYVELRCDPISGHTALYWYRQSLGQGPEFLIYFQGTGAADDSGLPNDRFFAVRPEGSVSTLKIQRTERGDSAVYLCASRRLAGAFGNEQFFGPGTRLTVL.

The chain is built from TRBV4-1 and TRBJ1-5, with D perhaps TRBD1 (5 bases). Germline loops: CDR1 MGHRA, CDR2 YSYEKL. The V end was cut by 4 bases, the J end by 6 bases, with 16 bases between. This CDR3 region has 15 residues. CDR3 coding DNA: TGCGCCAGCAGCCCGAGGGACGGGGTGGGTCAGCCCCAGCATTTT. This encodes CASSPRDGVGQPQHF.

CDR3 amino acids: CASSTTTGTLGKLFF. The CDR3 DNA sequence: TGTGCCAGCAGTACTACCACCGGGACTTTGGGGAAACTGTTTTTT. The chain couples TRBV27 to TRBJ1-4, with a tentative D call TRBD1 (5 bases). Trimming shortened V by 5 bases and J by 11 bases, and 21 bases separated the two germline ends. Per germline, CDR1 MNHEY and CDR2 SMNVEV (reference sequence). The CDR3 is made up of 15 amino acids.

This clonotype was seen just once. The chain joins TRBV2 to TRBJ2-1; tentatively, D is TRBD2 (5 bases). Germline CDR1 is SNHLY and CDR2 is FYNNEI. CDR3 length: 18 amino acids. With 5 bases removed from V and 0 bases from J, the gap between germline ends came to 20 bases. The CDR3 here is CASSMPLLDYSSYNEQFF. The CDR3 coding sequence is TGTGCCAGCAGTATGCCCCTACTAGATTACAGCTCCTACAATGAGCAGTTCTTC.